The source of this TCR beta chain is a study of T-cell memory formation after mild COVID-19. TCRdb reprocessed the 5' RACE reads with MiXCR, giving one entry per CDR3 protein. The profile shows some 320,000 distinct CDR3 sequences, roughly 15% of them singletons. CDR3 length equals 13 residues. Trimming removed 6 bases from V and 2 bases from J, with 11 bases in between. This clonotype was observed many times. The chain links TRBV12-3 or TRBV12-4 to TRBJ2-7; tentatively, D is TRBD1 (5 bases). The TCR was taken from a man between 18 and 35 years old who had mild COVID-19 (a few samples of this study predate the infection). Cell type and time point are not known. Sequencing used PBMCs or a T cell subset sorted from them (not recorded which). The CDR3 region has the DNA TGTGCCAGCAGCGACAGTGGCGCCTACGAGCAGTACGTC. This gives the protein CASSDSGAYEQYV.